A selection of T cell receptor beta chains follows, all from one sample in a study of blood T cell repertoires in COVID-19. The protocol was immunoSEQ multiplex PCR, while the TCRdb copy is restricted to in-frame clones and leaves out a portion. Counted here are 150,000 to 200,000 clones, about 82% occurring once; the ten biggest clones make up approximately 5.4%. The sequenced sample consisted of peripheral blood. These receptors were obtained from a woman aged 25 to 45 with acute or convalescent COVID-19. Both conserved end residues are part of each CDR3. Fields, in order: J gene, V gene, clone size, D gene, CDR3 DNA, CDR3 protein. The D gene is left open where the match is weak. A row's size may be missing; if present it is once, few, many or a size class.

j_gene: TRBJ2-3; v_gene: TRBV19; abundance: -; d_gene: -; CDR3nt: TGTGCCAGTAGTATAGCAGGGTGGAGCACAGATACGCAGTATTTT; CDR3aa: CASSIAGWSTDTQYF
j_gene: TRBJ2-7; v_gene: TRBV6-6; abundance: -; d_gene: -; CDR3nt: TGTGCCAGCAGAGCAGGGTTAAGCCCCTACGAGCAGTACTTC; CDR3aa: CASRAGLSPYEQYF
j_gene: TRBJ1-5; v_gene: TRBV2; abundance: few; d_gene: -; CDR3nt: TGTGCCAGCAGGCCACAGGACAATCAGCCCCAGCATTTT; CDR3aa: CASRPQDNQPQHF
j_gene: TRBJ1-5; v_gene: TRBV7-9; abundance: -; d_gene: -; CDR3nt: TGTGCCAGCAGCCCAGGGGCCAATCAGCCCCAGCATTTT; CDR3aa: CASSPGANQPQHF
j_gene: TRBJ1-1; v_gene: TRBV11-3; abundance: once; d_gene: TRBD1; CDR3nt: TGTGCCAGCAGCCCAGGGGGCGAGAACACTGAAGCTTTCTTT; CDR3aa: CASSPGGENTEAFF
j_gene: TRBJ2-7; v_gene: TRBV12-3/TRBV12-4; abundance: -; d_gene: -; CDR3nt: TGTGCCAGCAGTTTCCCCGGGGTCGAGCAGTACTTC; CDR3aa: CASSFPGVEQYF
j_gene: TRBJ2-7; v_gene: TRBV9; abundance: few; d_gene: -; CDR3nt: TGTGCCAGCAGCCTGGTGGGCAAATCCTACGAGCAGTACTTC; CDR3aa: CASSLVGKSYEQYF
j_gene: TRBJ2-5; v_gene: TRBV6-1; abundance: -; d_gene: TRBD2; CDR3nt: TGTGCCAGCAGTGGACTAGCGTCCCGTCGATCGGAGACCCAGTACTTC; CDR3aa: CASSGLASRRSETQYF
j_gene: TRBJ2-1; v_gene: TRBV24-1; abundance: -; d_gene: -; CDR3nt: TGTGCCACTCGGGATAGGGCCTACAATGAGCAGTTCTTC; CDR3aa: CATRDRAYNEQFF
j_gene: TRBJ2-7; v_gene: TRBV7-9; abundance: -; d_gene: TRBD2; CDR3nt: TGTGCCAGCAGCTTAGGGACTAGCGGGAGCGACGAGCAGTACTTC; CDR3aa: CASSLGTSGSDEQYF
j_gene: TRBJ2-3; v_gene: TRBV11-3; abundance: few; d_gene: -; CDR3nt: TGTGCCAGCAGCCGGGGGTACACAGATACGCAGTATTTT; CDR3aa: CASSRGYTDTQYF
j_gene: TRBJ2-3; v_gene: TRBV6-2/TRBV6-3; abundance: -; d_gene: TRBD1; CDR3nt: TGTGCCAGCAGTCCGGGACAGGGTATATGGGATACGCAGTATTTT; CDR3aa: CASSPGQGIWDTQYF
j_gene: TRBJ2-5; v_gene: TRBV30; abundance: -; d_gene: TRBD2; CDR3nt: TGTGCCTGGAGTGTGGGAAGCGGGGGGCAAGAGACCCAGTACTTC; CDR3aa: CAWSVGSGGQETQYF
j_gene: TRBJ1-1; v_gene: TRBV19; abundance: -; d_gene: -; CDR3nt: TGTGCCAGCAGGGTGGCCACTGAAGCTTTCTTT; CDR3aa: CASRVATEAFF
j_gene: TRBJ1-4; v_gene: TRBV6-6; abundance: -; d_gene: TRBD1; CDR3nt: TGTGCCAGCAGCCCCCCGGGACAGCGGAATGAAAAACTGTTTTTT; CDR3aa: CASSPPGQRNEKLFF
j_gene: TRBJ1-4; v_gene: TRBV7-2; abundance: once; d_gene: -; CDR3nt: TGTGCCAGCAGCTTAGATCGGGGGTTTAATGAAAAACTGTTTTTT; CDR3aa: CASSLDRGFNEKLFF
j_gene: TRBJ1-2; v_gene: TRBV4-1; abundance: -; d_gene: -; CDR3nt: TGCGCCAGCAGCCAAGATAACGGTTTCAGGGACTATGGCTACACCTTC; CDR3aa: CASSQDNGFRDYGYTF
j_gene: TRBJ2-5; v_gene: TRBV1; abundance: many; d_gene: -; CDR3nt: TGCACCAGCAGCCGATATACTCGAGACAGGGGGCTAGAGACCCAGTACTTC; CDR3aa: CTSSRYTRDRGLETQYF
j_gene: TRBJ2-1; v_gene: TRBV9; abundance: -; d_gene: -; CDR3nt: TGTGCCAGCAGCGTATACGCGGGGTTGGATGAGCAGTTCTTC; CDR3aa: CASSVYAGLDEQFF
j_gene: TRBJ2-3; v_gene: TRBV11-2; abundance: -; d_gene: -; CDR3nt: TGTGCCAGCAGCCTCCTCAGGGGATCCTCTAGCACAGATACGCAGTATTTT; CDR3aa: CASSLLRGSSSTDTQYF
j_gene: TRBJ1-1; v_gene: TRBV7-2; abundance: -; d_gene: TRBD1; CDR3nt: TGTGCCAGCAGCACCCAAACAGGGGTCAGAACTTTCTTT; CDR3aa: CASSTQTGVRTFF
j_gene: TRBJ1-2; v_gene: TRBV27; abundance: few; d_gene: TRBD1; CDR3nt: TGTGCCAGCAGGGACAGGGAACGCTATGGCTACACCTTC; CDR3aa: CASRDRERYGYTF
j_gene: TRBJ2-2; v_gene: TRBV5-1; abundance: -; d_gene: TRBD2; CDR3nt: TGCGCCAGCAGCTTGAGACTAGCGGGTGCGGGGGAGCTGTTTTTT; CDR3aa: CASSLRLAGAGELFF
j_gene: TRBJ2-5; v_gene: TRBV10-2; abundance: -; d_gene: -; CDR3nt: TGCGCCAGCAGAGCAGGGGGGAATTGGGGTGAGACCCAGTACTTC; CDR3aa: CASRAGGNWGETQYF
j_gene: TRBJ2-5; v_gene: TRBV4-2; abundance: -; d_gene: TRBD2; CDR3nt: TGTGCCAGCAGAGGTGATCGTAGCGGGATGGAGACCCAGTACTTC; CDR3aa: CASRGDRSGMETQYF
j_gene: TRBJ2-7; v_gene: TRBV7-2; abundance: -; d_gene: -; CDR3nt: TGTGCCAGCAGCTCCCAGATCTACGAGCAGTACTTC; CDR3aa: CASSSQIYEQYF
j_gene: TRBJ1-2; v_gene: TRBV28; abundance: -; d_gene: -; CDR3nt: TGTGCCAGCAGTTTAGGACAGATCTATGGCTACACCTTC; CDR3aa: CASSLGQIYGYTF
j_gene: TRBJ2-7; v_gene: TRBV7-2; abundance: -; d_gene: TRBD1; CDR3nt: TGTGCCAGCAGCCAAGGCCTAGGGGGCCTGTCCTACGAGCAGTACTTC; CDR3aa: CASSQGLGGLSYEQYF
j_gene: TRBJ1-6; v_gene: TRBV6-4; abundance: -; d_gene: TRBD1; CDR3nt: TGTGCCAGCAGAGGAGGGGGCCCGGGTTCACCCCTCCACTTT; CDR3aa: CASRGGGPGSPLHF
j_gene: TRBJ2-1; v_gene: TRBV2; abundance: -; d_gene: -; CDR3nt: TGTGCCAGCAGTGCGTGGCTTTCCTTCTCCTACAATGAGCAGTTCTTC; CDR3aa: CASSAWLSFSYNEQFF
j_gene: TRBJ1-2; v_gene: TRBV9; abundance: -; d_gene: -; CDR3nt: TGTGCCAGCAGCGACACAGGGATCGGCTATGGCTACACCTTC; CDR3aa: CASSDTGIGYGYTF
j_gene: TRBJ2-7; v_gene: TRBV19; abundance: -; d_gene: TRBD2; CDR3nt: TGTGCCAGTAGAATTAGCGGGAGAAGCGACGAGCAGTACTTC; CDR3aa: CASRISGRSDEQYF
j_gene: TRBJ1-6; v_gene: TRBV6-2/TRBV6-3; abundance: few; d_gene: -; CDR3nt: TGTGCCAGCAGTTATTCAGCCTACCGGGACTTAAATTCACCCCTCCACTTT; CDR3aa: CASSYSAYRDLNSPLHF
j_gene: TRBJ2-6; v_gene: TRBV18; abundance: -; d_gene: TRBD1; CDR3nt: TGTGCCAGCTTGAACCCGACAGGGCCCGGGGCCAACGTCCTGACTTTC; CDR3aa: CASLNPTGPGANVLTF
j_gene: TRBJ2-6; v_gene: TRBV7-9; abundance: -; d_gene: TRBD1; CDR3nt: TGTGCCAGCAGCTTAGCCGGGACAGGGGCCTCTGGGGCCAACGTCCTGACTTTC; CDR3aa: CASSLAGTGASGANVLTF
j_gene: TRBJ2-4; v_gene: TRBV7-9; abundance: -; d_gene: TRBD1; CDR3nt: TGTGCCAGCAGCTTAGCACGACAGGGAAGAAACATTCAGTACTTC; CDR3aa: CASSLARQGRNIQYF
j_gene: TRBJ2-1; v_gene: TRBV18; abundance: -; d_gene: TRBD2; CDR3nt: TGTGCCAGCTCACCACTAGCGGGGATCAATGAGCAGTTCTTC; CDR3aa: CASSPLAGINEQFF
j_gene: TRBJ1-3; v_gene: TRBV30; abundance: -; d_gene: -; CDR3nt: TGTGCCCAACAGGGTCCGGGAAACACCATATATTTT; CDR3aa: CAQQGPGNTIYF
j_gene: TRBJ1-2; v_gene: TRBV29-1; abundance: -; d_gene: TRBD1; CDR3nt: TGCAGCGTTGAAACGCGGGTTAAGGGGGCCGGTGGCTACACCTTC; CDR3aa: CSVETRVKGAGGYTF
j_gene: TRBJ1-1; v_gene: TRBV3-1/TRBV3-2; abundance: -; d_gene: -; CDR3nt: TGTGCCAGCAGGTTGGGGGCAGGGAACACTGAAGCTTTCTTT; CDR3aa: CASRLGAGNTEAFF
j_gene: TRBJ2-3; v_gene: TRBV5-8; abundance: -; d_gene: -; CDR3nt: TGTGCCAGCACCAGGGCGGTGGCTAGCGGCACAGATACGCAGTATTTT; CDR3aa: CASTRAVASGTDTQYF
j_gene: TRBJ1-1; v_gene: TRBV7-9; abundance: -; d_gene: -; CDR3nt: TGTGCCAGCACGCTAAAAAATCAACCCGAACCGAACACTGAAGCTTTCTTT; CDR3aa: CASTLKNQPEPNTEAFF
j_gene: TRBJ1-4; v_gene: TRBV7-8; abundance: -; d_gene: -; CDR3nt: TGTGCCAGCAGCTCCCCGACAGACCCCAATGAAAAACTGTTTTTT; CDR3aa: CASSSPTDPNEKLFF
j_gene: TRBJ1-2; v_gene: TRBV6-4; abundance: -; d_gene: TRBD1; CDR3nt: TGTGCCAGCAGTGATCACAGGGGATCCGGCTACACCTTC; CDR3aa: CASSDHRGSGYTF
j_gene: TRBJ1-4; v_gene: TRBV27; abundance: -; d_gene: TRBD1; CDR3nt: TGTGCCAGCAGTCCCTTTGGGGGGACAGGGGGAGAAAAACTGTTTTTT; CDR3aa: CASSPFGGTGGEKLFF
j_gene: TRBJ1-2; v_gene: TRBV7-2; abundance: once; d_gene: TRBD1; CDR3nt: TGTGCCAGCAGCGCGTTGGACAGGGGACACTATGGCTACACCTTC; CDR3aa: CASSALDRGHYGYTF
j_gene: TRBJ2-3; v_gene: TRBV5-1; abundance: -; d_gene: -; CDR3nt: TGCGCCAGCAGGGAAGAGCGGCCAAGCACAGATACGCAGTATTTT; CDR3aa: CASREERPSTDTQYF
j_gene: TRBJ2-5; v_gene: TRBV10-2; abundance: -; d_gene: -; CDR3nt: TGCGCCAGCAGCCTACAGCTACAAGAGACCCAGTACTTC; CDR3aa: CASSLQLQETQYF